This TCR beta chain was documented in a study of response to subunit inactivated influenza vaccine. Findings and limits, study-wide: Few new T cells, the authors suggested, are recruited by each seasonal influenza vaccination.

This clonotype appeared many times. Its specificity is unknown. TCRdb independently ran MiXCR on the RT-PCR reads; one entry per CDR3 protein. In the table there are hundreds of thousands of distinct CDR3 sequences, about 8% of which are singletons. Germline CDR1 and CDR2: ENHRY and SYGVKD. V lost 7 bases and J lost 5; bases outside the gene matches: 11. The CDR3 is 15 residues long. The TCR comes from a man between 50 and 69 years old who received an inactivated influenza vaccine. This specimen consisted of PBMCs from blood, obtained approximately 25 months after vaccination. The chain uses TRBV10-3 and TRBJ2-5; 9 bases are a match to TRBD1. Written as DNA, the CDR3 is TGTGCCATCAACATGAAACAGGGGGCTAGGGAGACCCAGTACTTC. This codes for CAINMKQGARETQYF.